This T cell receptor (beta chain) was profiled in a study of T-cell reconstitution after alpha-beta-depleted transplantation in children. Construction of the TCRbeta library involved unique molecular identifiers. TCRdb reprocessed the PCR reads via MiXCR and lists one record per CDR3 protein. The data show 450,000 to 600,000 distinct CDR3 sequences, with 15% to 20% seen just once and 3.3% held by the top ten. This clonotype was seen only a few times. With 1 base removed from V and 7 bases from J, the gap between germline ends came to 14 bases. From germline, CDR1 is SEHNR and CDR2 FQNEAQ (reference sequence). The CDR3 length is 15 residues.

The sequence was collected from a human donor who donated a stem cell graft to a child with acute lymphoblastic leukemia. The chain couples TRBV7-9 to TRBJ2-1; D remains ambiguous. Specimen: PBMCs from the stem cell graft donor, collected from the stem cell graft. The CDR3, as DNA: TGTGCCAGCAGCTTAGGGGTATTGGGCCAGAATGAGCAGTTCTTC. Protein: CASSLGVLGQNEQFF.